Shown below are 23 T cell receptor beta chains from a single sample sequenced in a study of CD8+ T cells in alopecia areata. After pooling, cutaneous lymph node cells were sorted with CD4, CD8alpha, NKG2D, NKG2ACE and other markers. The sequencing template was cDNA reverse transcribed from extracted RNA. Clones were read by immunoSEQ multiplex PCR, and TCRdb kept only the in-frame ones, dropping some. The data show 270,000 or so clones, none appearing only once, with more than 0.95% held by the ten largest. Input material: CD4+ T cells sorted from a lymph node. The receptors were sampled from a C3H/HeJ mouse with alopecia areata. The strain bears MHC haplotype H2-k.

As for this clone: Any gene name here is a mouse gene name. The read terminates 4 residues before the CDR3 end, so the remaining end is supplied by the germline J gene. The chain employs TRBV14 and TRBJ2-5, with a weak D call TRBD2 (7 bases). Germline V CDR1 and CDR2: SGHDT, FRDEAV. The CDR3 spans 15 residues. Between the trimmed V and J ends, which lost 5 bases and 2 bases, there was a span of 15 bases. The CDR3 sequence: CASRTPRGGQDTQYF. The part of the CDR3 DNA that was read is TGTGCCAGCAGAACCCCGAGGGGGGGCCAAGAC.

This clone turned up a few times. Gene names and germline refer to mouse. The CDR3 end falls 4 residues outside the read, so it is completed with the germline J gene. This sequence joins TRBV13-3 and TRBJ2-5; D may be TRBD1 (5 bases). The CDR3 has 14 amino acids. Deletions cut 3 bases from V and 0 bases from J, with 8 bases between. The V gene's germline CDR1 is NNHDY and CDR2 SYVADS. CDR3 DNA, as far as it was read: TGTGCCAGCAGTGGGACAATTAACCAAGAC. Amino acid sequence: CASSGTINQD. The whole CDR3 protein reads CASSGTINQDTQYF.

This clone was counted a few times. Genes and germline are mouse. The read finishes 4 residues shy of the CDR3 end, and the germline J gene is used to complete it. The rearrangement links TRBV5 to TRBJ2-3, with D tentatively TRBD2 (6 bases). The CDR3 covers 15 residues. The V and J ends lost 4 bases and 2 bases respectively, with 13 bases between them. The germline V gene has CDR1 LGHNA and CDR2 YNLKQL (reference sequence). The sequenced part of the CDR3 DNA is TGTGCCAGCAGCCCGGGACTCCCTTTTGCAGAA. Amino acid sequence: CASSPGLPFAE. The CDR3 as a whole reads CASSPGLPFAETLYF.

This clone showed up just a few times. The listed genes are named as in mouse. The CDR3 bases that were read are TGTGCCAGCAGTGAGGGGACAACCCAAGAC. It translates to CASSEGTTQD. The complete CDR3 protein is CASSEGTTQDTQYF. The chain uses TRBV13-1 and TRBJ2-5, with D perhaps matching TRBD1 (6 bases). Read coverage stops 4 residues before the CDR3 terminus; the germline J gene supplies the remainder. The CDR3 loop spans 14 amino acids. V was clipped by 2 bases and J by 2 bases, with 9 bases between them. Per the germline V gene, CDR1 is NSHNY and CDR2 is SYGAGN.

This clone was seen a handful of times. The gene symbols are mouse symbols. CDR3 bases read: TGCACCTGCAGTGGGGACAATAACTATGCT. Encoded protein: CTCSGDNNYA. The full CDR3 is CTCSGDNNYAEQFF. This chain connects TRBV1 to TRBJ2-1, with TRBD1 as a possible D gene (6 bases). The CDR3 extends 4 residues past the end of the read, so its final part is completed from the germline J gene. From germline, CDR1 is NSQYPW and CDR2 LRSPGD (reference sequence). Trimming shortened V by 4 bases and J by 0 bases, and 7 bases separated the two germline ends. The CDR3 runs to 14 residues.

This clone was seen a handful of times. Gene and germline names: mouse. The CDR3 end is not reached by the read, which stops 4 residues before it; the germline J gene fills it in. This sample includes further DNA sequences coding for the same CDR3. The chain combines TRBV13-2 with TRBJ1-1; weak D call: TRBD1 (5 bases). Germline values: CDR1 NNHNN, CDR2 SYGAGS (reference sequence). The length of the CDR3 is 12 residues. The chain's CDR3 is CASGGTGEEVFF. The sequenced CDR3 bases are TGTGCCAGCGGTGGAACAGGAGAA.

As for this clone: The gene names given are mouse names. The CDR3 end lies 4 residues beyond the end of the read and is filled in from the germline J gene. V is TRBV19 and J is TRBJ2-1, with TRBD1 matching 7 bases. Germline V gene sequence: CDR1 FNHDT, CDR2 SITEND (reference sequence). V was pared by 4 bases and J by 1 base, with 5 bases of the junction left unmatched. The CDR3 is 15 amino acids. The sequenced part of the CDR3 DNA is TGTGCCAGCAGTCCCCGGGACAGAAACTATGCT. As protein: CASSPRDRNYA. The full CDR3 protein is CASSPRDRNYAEQFF.

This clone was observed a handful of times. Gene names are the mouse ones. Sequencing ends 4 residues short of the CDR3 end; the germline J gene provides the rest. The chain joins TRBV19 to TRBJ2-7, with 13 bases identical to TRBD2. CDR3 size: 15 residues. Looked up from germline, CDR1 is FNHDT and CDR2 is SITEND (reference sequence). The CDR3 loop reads CASSFGLGGRDEQYF. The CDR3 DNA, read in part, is TGTGCCAGCAGTTTCGGACTGGGGGGGCGCGAT.

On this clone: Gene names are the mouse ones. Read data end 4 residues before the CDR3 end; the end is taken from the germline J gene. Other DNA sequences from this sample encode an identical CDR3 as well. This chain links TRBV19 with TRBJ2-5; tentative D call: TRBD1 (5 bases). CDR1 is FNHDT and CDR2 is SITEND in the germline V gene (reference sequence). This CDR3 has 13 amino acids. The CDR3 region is CASSIRTKDTQYF. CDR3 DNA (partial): TGTGCCAGCAGTATAAGGACAAAAGAC.

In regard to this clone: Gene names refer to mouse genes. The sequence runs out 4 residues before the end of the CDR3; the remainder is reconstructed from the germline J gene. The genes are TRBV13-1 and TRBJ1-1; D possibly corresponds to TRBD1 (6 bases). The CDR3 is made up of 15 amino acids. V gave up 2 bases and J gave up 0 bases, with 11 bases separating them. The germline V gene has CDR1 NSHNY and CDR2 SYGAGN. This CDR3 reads CASSEPGQSNTEVFF. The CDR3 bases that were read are TGTGCCAGCAGTGAGCCGGGACAATCAAACACA.

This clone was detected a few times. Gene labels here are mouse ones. CDR3 bases read: TGTGCCAGCAACCGGGACAGGGTGGAC. It yields the protein CASNRDRVD. The entire CDR3 sequence reads CASNRDRVDTQYF. This sequence joins TRBV13-1 and TRBJ2-5; 9 nucleotides align to TRBD1. The CDR3 goes on 4 residues after the read ends, and that part is filled in from the germline J gene. The germline V gene has CDR1 NSHNY and CDR2 SYGAGN. The CDR3 extends over 13 amino acids.

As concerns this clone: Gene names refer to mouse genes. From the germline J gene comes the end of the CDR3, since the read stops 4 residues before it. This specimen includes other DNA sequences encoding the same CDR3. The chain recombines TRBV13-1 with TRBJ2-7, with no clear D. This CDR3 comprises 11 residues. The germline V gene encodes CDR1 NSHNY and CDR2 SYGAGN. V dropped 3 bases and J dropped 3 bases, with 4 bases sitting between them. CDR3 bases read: TGTGCCAGCAGTGTTAGCTAT. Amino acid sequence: CASSVSY. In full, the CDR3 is CASSVSYEQYF.

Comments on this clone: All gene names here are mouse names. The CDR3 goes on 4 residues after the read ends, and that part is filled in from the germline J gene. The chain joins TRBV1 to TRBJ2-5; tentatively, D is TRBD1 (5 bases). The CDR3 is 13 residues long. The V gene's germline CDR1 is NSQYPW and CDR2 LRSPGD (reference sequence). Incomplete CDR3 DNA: TGCACCTGCAGTGCAGGGAAGGGGGAC. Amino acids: CTCSAGKGD. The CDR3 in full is CTCSAGKGDTQYF.

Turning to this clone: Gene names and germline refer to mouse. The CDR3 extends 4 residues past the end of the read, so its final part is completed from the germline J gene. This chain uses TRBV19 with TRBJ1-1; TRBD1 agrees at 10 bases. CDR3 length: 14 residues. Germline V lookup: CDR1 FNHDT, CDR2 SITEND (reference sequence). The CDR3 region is CASSAPDRGGEVFF. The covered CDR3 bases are TGTGCCAGCAGTGCCCCGGACAGGGGGGGA. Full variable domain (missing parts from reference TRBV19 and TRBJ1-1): GGIITQTPKFLIGQEGQKLTLKCQQNFNHDTMYWYRQDSGKGLRLIYYSITENDLQKGDLSEGYDASREKKSSFSLTVTSAQKNEMAVFLCASSAPDRGGEVFFGKGTRLTVV.

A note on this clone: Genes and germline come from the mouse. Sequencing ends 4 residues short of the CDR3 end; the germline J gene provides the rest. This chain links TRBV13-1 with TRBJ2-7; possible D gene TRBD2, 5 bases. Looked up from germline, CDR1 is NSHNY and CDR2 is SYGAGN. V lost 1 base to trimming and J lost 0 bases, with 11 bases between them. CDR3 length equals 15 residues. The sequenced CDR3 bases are TGTGCCAGCAGTGATTGGGCTGGGAGCTCCTAT. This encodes CASSDWAGSSY. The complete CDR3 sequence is CASSDWAGSSYEQYF.

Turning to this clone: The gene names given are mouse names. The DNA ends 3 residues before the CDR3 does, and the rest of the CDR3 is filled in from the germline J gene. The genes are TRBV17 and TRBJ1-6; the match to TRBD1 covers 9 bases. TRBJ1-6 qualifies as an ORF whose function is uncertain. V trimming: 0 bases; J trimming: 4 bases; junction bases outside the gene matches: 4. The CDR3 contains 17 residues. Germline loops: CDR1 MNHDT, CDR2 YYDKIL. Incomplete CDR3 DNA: TGTGCTAGCAGTAGAGATATGGGACAGGGTTATAATTCGCCC. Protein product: CASSRDMGQGYNSP. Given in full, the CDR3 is CASSRDMGQGYNSPLYF.

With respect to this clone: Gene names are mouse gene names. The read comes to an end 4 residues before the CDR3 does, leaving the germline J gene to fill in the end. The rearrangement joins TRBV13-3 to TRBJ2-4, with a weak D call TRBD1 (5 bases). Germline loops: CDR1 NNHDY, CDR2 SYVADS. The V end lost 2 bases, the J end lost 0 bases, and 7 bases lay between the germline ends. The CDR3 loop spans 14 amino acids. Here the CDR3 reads CASSETASQNTLYF. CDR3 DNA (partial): TGTGCCAGCAGTGAGACAGCTAGTCAAAAC.

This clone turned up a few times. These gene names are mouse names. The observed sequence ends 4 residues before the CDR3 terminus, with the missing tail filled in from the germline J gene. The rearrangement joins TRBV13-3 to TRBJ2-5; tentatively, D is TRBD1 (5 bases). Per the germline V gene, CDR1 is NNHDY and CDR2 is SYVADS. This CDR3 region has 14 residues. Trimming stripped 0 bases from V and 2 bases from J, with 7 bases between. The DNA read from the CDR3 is TGTGCCAGCAGTGATGAGGGGATCCAAGAC. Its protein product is CASSDEGIQD. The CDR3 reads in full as CASSDEGIQDTQYF.

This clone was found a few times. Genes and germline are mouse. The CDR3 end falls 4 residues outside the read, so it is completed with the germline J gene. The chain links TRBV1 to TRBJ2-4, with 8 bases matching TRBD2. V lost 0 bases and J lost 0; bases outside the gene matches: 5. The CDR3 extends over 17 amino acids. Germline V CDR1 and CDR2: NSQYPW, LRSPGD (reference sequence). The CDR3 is CTCSADRLGFSQNTLYF. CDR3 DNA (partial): TGCACCTGCAGTGCAGATCGACTGGGGTTTAGTCAAAAC.

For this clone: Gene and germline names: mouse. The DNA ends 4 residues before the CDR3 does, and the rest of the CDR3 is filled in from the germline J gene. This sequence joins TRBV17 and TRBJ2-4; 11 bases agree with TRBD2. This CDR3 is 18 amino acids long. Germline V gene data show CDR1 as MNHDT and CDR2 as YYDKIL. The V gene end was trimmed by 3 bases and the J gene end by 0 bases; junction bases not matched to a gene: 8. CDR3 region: CASSRTLGTGGSQNTLYF. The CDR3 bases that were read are TGTGCTAGCAGTAGGACCCTCGGGACTGGGGGTAGTCAAAAC.

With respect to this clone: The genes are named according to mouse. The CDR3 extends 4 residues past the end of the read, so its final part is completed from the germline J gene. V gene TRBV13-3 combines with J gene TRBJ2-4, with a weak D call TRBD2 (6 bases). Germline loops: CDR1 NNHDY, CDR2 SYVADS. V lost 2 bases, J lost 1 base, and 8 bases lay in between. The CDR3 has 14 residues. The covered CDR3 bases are TGTGCCAGCAGTGAGGGGGGACGTCAAAAC. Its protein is CASSEGGRQN. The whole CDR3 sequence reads CASSEGGRQNTLYF.

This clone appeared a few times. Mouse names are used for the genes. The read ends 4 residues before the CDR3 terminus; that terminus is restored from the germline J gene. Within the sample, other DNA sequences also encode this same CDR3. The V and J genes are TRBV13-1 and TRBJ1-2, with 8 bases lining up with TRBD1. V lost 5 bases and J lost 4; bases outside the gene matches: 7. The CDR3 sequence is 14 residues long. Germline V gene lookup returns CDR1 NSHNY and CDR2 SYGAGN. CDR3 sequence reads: CASSPQGAGSDYTF. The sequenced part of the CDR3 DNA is TGTGCCAGCAGCCCTCAGGGGGCAGGCTCC.

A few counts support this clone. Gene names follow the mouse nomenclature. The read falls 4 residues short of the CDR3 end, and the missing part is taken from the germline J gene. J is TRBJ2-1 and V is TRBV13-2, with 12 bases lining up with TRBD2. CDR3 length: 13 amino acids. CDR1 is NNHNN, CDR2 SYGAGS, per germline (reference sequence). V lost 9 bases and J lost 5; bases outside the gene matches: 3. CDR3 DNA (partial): TGTGCCACGGGACTGGGGGGAGATGCT. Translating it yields CATGLGGDA. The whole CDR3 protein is CATGLGGDAEQFF.